This T cell receptor beta chain appears in the sequencing data of a study of CD8+ T cells in alopecia areata. As the sequencing template, cDNA was produced by extracting RNA and reverse transcribing it. Profiling relied on immunoSEQ multiplex PCR, and the TCRdb table lists in-frame clones only, not all of them. This sample has 100,000 to 150,000 clones; around 58% occur once, and the top ten carry 25% to 35%. The CDR3 has 14 amino acids. CDR1 is SGHRS, CDR2 YFSETQ, per germline. Trimming removed 2 bases from V and 7 bases from J; junction bases left unmatched: 5. As for treatment: oral pan-JAK inhibitor, 5-10 mg twice daily.

Sequenced here: CD8+ T cells sorted from blood, sampled at week 4, from a patient treated with tofacitinib. The chain employs TRBV5-1 and TRBJ2-2; 7 bases map to TRBD1. This TCR came from a human donor with alopecia areata. The CDR3 sequence is CASSFEGAGGELFF. DNA of the CDR3: TGCGCCAGCAGCTTCGAGGGGGCTGGCGGGGAGCTGTTTTTT.